The rows below give T cell receptor beta chains drawn from one sample of a study of vaccination and CD4 T cells after COVID-19. What these receptors recognize is not known. MiXCR was run by TCRdb on the PCR reads, yielding one entry per CDR3 protein. The top ten clones hold roughly a quarter of a sample with approximately 6,700 distinct CDR3 sequences, around 42% of them seen once. The sample taken for sequencing was CD4+ T cells from blood, cultured in vitro. These TCRs come from a human donor who had recovered from COVID-19. Both conserved end residues are part of each CDR3. The D gene is left open where the match is weak.

TRBV6-1	TRBJ1-6	TRBD1	CASSADRVGSPLHF
TRBV6-1	TRBJ1-5	NA	CASGVSGWNQPQHF
TRBV20-1	TRBJ1-2	NA	CSASRVSSYGYTF
TRBV6-1	TRBJ1-2	NA	CASTSESLYGYTF
TRBV7-2	TRBJ2-2	NA	CASTPSVNTGELFF
TRBV24-1	TRBJ2-7	NA	CATSDPRAWYEQYF
TRBV6-1	TRBJ1-2	TRBD1	CASSLTGAHGYTF
TRBV6-5	TRBJ1-2	NA	CASCSWDRLRGGYTF
TRBV20-1	TRBJ1-1	NA	CSATSPWTRGSDTEAFF
TRBV20-1	TRBJ1-5	NA	CSATLQRHNQPQHF